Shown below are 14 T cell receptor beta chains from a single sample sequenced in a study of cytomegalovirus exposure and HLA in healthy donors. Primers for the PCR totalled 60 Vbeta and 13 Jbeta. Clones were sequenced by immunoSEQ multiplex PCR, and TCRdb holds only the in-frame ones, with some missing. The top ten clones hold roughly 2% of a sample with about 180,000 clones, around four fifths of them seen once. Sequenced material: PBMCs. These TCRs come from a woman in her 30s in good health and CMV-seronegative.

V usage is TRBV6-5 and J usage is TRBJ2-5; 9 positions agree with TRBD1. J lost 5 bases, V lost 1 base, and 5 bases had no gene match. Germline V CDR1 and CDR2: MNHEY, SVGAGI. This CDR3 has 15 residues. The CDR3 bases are TGTGCCAGCAGTTACTTGACAGGGGGACGGGAGACCCAGTACTTC. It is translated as CASSYLTGGRETQYF.

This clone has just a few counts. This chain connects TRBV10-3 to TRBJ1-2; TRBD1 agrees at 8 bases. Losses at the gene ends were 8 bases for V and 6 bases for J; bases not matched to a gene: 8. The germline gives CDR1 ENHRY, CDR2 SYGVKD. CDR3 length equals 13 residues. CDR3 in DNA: TGTGCCATCTCCAGGGGGCAGGACGATGGCTACACCTTC. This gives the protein CAISRGQDDGYTF.

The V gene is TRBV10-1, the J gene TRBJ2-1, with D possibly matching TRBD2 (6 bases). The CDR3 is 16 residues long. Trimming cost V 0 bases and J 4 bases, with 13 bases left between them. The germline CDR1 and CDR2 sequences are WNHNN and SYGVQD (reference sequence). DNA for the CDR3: TGCGCCAGCAGTGAGTCCGGGCGGGGCATTTACAATGAGCAGTTCTTC. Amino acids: CASSESGRGIYNEQFF.

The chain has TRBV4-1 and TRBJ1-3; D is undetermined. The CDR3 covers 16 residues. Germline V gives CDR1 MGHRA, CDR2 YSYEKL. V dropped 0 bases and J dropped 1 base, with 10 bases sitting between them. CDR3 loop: CASSQDIGESGNTIYF. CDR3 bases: TGCGCCAGCAGCCAAGATATCGGGGAGTCTGGAAACACCATATATTTT.

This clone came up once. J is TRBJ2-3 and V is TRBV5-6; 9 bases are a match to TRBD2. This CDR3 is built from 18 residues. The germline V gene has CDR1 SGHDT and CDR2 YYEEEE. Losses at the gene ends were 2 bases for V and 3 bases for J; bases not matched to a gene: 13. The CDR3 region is CASSFRSGGLILTDTQYF. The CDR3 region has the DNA TGTGCCAGCAGCTTTCGTAGCGGGGGCCTTATATTGACAGATACGCAGTATTTT.

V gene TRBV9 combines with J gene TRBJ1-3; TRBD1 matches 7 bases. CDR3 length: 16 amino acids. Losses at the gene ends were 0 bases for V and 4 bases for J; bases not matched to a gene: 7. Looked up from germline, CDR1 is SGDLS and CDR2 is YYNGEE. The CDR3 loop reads CASSVDARGSGNTIYF. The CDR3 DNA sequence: TGTGCCAGCAGCGTAGATGCCAGGGGGTCAGGAAACACCATATATTTT. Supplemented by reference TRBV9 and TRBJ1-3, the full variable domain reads DSGVTQTPKHLITATGQRVTLRCSPRSGDLSVYWYQQSLDQGLQFLIQYYNGEERAKGNILERFSAQQFPDLHSELNLSSLELGDSALYFCASSVDARGSGNTIYFGEGSWLTVV.

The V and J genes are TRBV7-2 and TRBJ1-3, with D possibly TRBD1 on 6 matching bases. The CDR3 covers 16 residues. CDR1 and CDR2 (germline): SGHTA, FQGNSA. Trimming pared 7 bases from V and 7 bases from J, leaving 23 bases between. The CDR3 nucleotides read TGTGCCAGCAACAAGGGGGGAGGGGTCGACTCGAACACCATATATTTT. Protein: CASNKGGGVDSNTIYF.

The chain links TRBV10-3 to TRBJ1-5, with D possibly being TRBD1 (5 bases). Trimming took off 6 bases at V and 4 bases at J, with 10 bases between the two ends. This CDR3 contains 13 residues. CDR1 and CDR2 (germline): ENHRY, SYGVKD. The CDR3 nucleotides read TGTGCCATCAGGGGGGGAGGAAATCAGCCCCAGCATTTT. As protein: CAIRGGGNQPQHF.

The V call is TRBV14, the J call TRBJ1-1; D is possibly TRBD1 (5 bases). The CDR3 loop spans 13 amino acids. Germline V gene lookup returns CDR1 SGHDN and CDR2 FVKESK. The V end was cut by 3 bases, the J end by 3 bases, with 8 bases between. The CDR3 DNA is TGTGCCAGCAGCCACCCGGGGGACACTGAAGCTTTCTTT. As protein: CASSHPGDTEAFF.

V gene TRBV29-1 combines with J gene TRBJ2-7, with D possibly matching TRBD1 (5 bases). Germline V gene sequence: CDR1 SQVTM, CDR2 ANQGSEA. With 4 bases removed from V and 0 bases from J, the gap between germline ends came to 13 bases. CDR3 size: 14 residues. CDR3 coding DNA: TGCAGCGTTGGCCCAGGGATTCGCTCCTACGAGCAGTACTTC. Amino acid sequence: CSVGPGIRSYEQYF.

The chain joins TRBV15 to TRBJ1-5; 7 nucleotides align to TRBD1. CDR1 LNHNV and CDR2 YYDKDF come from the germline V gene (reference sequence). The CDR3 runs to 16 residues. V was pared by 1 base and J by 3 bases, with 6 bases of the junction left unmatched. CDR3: CATSRVADRHNQPQHF. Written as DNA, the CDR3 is TGTGCCACCAGCAGAGTGGCGGACAGGCACAATCAGCCCCAGCATTTT.

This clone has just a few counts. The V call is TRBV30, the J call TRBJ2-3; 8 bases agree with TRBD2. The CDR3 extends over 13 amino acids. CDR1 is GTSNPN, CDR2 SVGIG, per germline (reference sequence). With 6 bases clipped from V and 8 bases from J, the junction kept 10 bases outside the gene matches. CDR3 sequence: CACLTGGALTQYF. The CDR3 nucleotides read TGTGCCTGCCTCACCGGGGGGGCCCTTACGCAGTATTTT.

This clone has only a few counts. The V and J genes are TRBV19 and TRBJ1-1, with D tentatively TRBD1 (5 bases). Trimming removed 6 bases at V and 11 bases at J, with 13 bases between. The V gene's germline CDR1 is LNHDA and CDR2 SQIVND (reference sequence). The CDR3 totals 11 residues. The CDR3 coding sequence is TGTGCCAGTAGGGGGGAGGTGATGGCTTTCTTT. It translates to CASRGEVMAFF.

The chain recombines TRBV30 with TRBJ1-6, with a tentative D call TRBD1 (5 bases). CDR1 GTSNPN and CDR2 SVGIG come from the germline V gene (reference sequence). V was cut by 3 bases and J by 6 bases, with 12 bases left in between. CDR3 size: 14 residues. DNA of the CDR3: TGTGCCTGGAGGGCAGGGACTTTTAATTCACCCCTCCACTTT. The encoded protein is CAWRAGTFNSPLHF.